These T cell receptor beta chains were read from a single sample in a study of PD-1 blockade in classical Hodgkin lymphoma. Profiled with immunoSEQ multiplex PCR; TCRdb holds only in-frame clones, not every one. The table records tens of thousands of clones, around 72% of them present only once. The source was peripheral blood mononuclear cells (PBMCs), collected at baseline. Receptor source: a human donor with classical Hodgkin lymphoma. The CDR3 runs from the conserved cysteine through the conserved F or W. A D gene is named only where the DNA matches it firmly. Some rows mark clone size as missing; the rest say once, few, many or name a class of expanded clone.

d_call	clone_size	v_call	cdr3_length	j_call	cdr3_nt	cdr3_aa
NA	few	TRBV30	13	TRBJ1-4	TGTGCCTGGAGTCTGGGGGCAGTTGAAAAACTGTTTTTT	CAWSLGAVEKLFF
TRBD1	NA	TRBV5-6	14	TRBJ1-2	TGTGCCAGCAGCGATGGGACAGTCAACTATGGCTACACCTTC	CASSDGTVNYGYTF
TRBD1	NA	TRBV4-2	15	TRBJ2-7	TGTGCCAGCAGCCCTCAGGGACAGGGCATCTACGAGCAGTACTTC	CASSPQGQGIYEQYF
TRBD1	NA	TRBV28	14	TRBJ1-2	TGTGCCAGCAGTTTACGACAGGGGGGGAGAGGCTACACCTTC	CASSLRQGGRGYTF
NA	few	TRBV27	16	TRBJ1-1	TGTGCCAGCAGTTTATCGAAGACAGTGGAGAAGACTGAAGCTTTCTTT	CASSLSKTVEKTEAFF
TRBD1	NA	TRBV28	15	TRBJ2-2	TGTGCCAGCAGTCCCCCCTTAAGGGGGCGAGGGGAGCTGTTTTTT	CASSPPLRGRGELFF
NA	NA	TRBV19	14	TRBJ2-1	TGTGCCAGTAGTATAGGCGGGTATGTGGGTGAGCAGTTCTTC	CASSIGGYVGEQFF
NA	NA	TRBV19	13	TRBJ1-1	TGTGCCAGTAGTATCTCTCGAGGGACTGAAGCTTTCTTT	CASSISRGTEAFF
NA	NA	TRBV7-8	13	TRBJ2-1	TGTGCCAGCAGCTTAGAAGTAAGTCCCGAGCAGTTCTTC	CASSLEVSPEQFF
TRBD1	NA	TRBV9	13	TRBJ1-1	TGTGCCAGTCGTACAGGGGATAACACTGAAGCTTTCTTT	CASRTGDNTEAFF
NA	NA	TRBV7-2	15	TRBJ1-4	TGTGCCAGCAGCTTAGCCGTCGGGACTAATGAAAAACTGTTTTTT	CASSLAVGTNEKLFF
TRBD2	NA	TRBV27	17	TRBJ2-7	TGTGCCAGCAGTCGCGTGACTGACCTAGCGGACGCCTACGAGCAGTACTTC	CASSRVTDLADAYEQYF
NA	NA	TRBV6-5	13	TRBJ2-7	TGTGCCAGCAGCTTCCCAGGCAACTACGAGCAGTACTTC	CASSFPGNYEQYF
NA	NA	TRBV7-9	13	TRBJ2-1	TGTGCCAGCAGCTTAAGCCCTCTGGTACAGCAGTTCTTC	CASSLSPLVQQFF
TRBD2	NA	TRBV6-6	15	TRBJ2-1	TGTGCCAGCAGTTACACCTCGCGGGAGTACAATGAGCAGTTCTTC	CASSYTSREYNEQFF
TRBD1	NA	TRBV28	15	TRBJ1-6	TGTGCCAGCAGTCGCCAATCAGGGGGCGCGTCACCCCTCCACTTT	CASSRQSGGASPLHF
TRBD1	few	TRBV28	14	TRBJ1-5	TGTGCCATCAATCGACCAGGGGGGAGGCAGCCCCAGCATTTT	CAINRPGGRQPQHF
TRBD1	NA	TRBV6-5	14	TRBJ1-2	TGTGCCAGCAGTTACCGAGACAGGGTCTATGGCTACACCTTC	CASSYRDRVYGYTF
NA	few	TRBV21-1	15	TRBJ2-7	TGTGCCAGCAGCAAAGAGCGGGGGGACCCCTACGAGCAGTACTTC	CASSKERGDPYEQYF
NA	NA	TRBV29-1	11	TRBJ2-1	TGCAGCGTTTCCCCGGGGCATGAGCAGTTCTTC	CSVSPGHEQFF
NA	NA	TRBV19	11	TRBJ1-2	TGTGCCAGTGGCCAAATCTATGGCTACACCTTC	CASGQIYGYTF
TRBD1	once	TRBV7-9	14	TRBJ1-4	TGTGCCAGCGATCCAGGGGGGGCGGAAGAAAAACTGTTTTTT	CASDPGGAEEKLFF
TRBD2	few	TRBV6-4	17	TRBJ2-2	TGTGCCAGCAGCCCGCGGGCTAGCGGCCCTATTGGCCGGGAGCTGTTTTTT	CASSPRASGPIGRELFF
NA	NA	TRBV30	13	TRBJ1-2	TGTGCCTCGGAGGCAGTCCCGGGGGGTGGCTACACCTTC	CASEAVPGGGYTF
TRBD1	NA	TRBV11-2	18	TRBJ2-7	TGTGCCAGCAGCTTACCACCTCGGGACAGAAATCGCTCCTACGAGCAGTACTTC	CASSLPPRDRNRSYEQYF